A single sample is the source of the 2 T cell receptor beta chains below, sequenced in a study of T cells after yellow fever vaccination. TCRdb reprocessed the 5' RACE reads via MiXCR and lists one record per CDR3 protein. The sample consists of under 350,000 distinct CDR3 sequences, about 4% of them appearing once. The sample was PBMCs, taken 5 days after the yellow fever booster vaccination. These receptors were obtained from a young man who received the YFV17D yellow fever vaccine.

The chain couples TRBV29-1 to TRBJ2-7; D tentatively fits TRBD1 or TRBD2 (6 bases each). Trimming stripped 4 bases from V and 0 bases from J, with 13 bases between. This CDR3 contains 14 residues. CDR1 SQVTM and CDR2 ANQGSEA come from the germline V gene. The CDR3 DNA reads as TGCAGCGTTGCAGGACAGACTAGCTCCTACGAGCAGTACTTC. Translating it yields CSVAGQTSSYEQYF.

This clonotype was seen more than once but under ten times. The chain has TRBV7-2 and TRBJ1-4; a weak D match, TRBD1 (5 bases). Germline CDR1 SGHTA, CDR2 FQGNSA. This CDR3 spans 15 amino acids. With 2 bases removed from V and 6 bases from J, the gap between germline ends came to 13 bases. In DNA, the CDR3 is TGTGCCAGCAGCTTAATGGGTGGGGCAGATGAAAAACTGTTTTTT. Its protein is CASSLMGGADEKLFF. Using reference TRBV7-2 and TRBJ1-4 for the parts outside the CDR3, the full variable domain is GAGVSQSPSNKVTEKGKDVELRCDPISGHTALYWYRQSLGQGLEFLIYFQGNSAPDKSGLPSDRFSAERTGGSVSTLTIQRTQQEDSAVYLCASSLMGGADEKLFFGSGTQLSVL.